This T cell receptor (beta chain) was sequenced during a study of shared T cell receptors in the human thymus. The protocol was immunoSEQ multiplex PCR, while the TCRdb copy is restricted to in-frame clones and leaves out a portion. The table lists hundreds of thousands of clones, around 87% of them singletons. Losses at the gene ends were 4 bases for V and 3 bases for J; bases not matched to a gene: 5. The CDR3 loop spans 15 amino acids. CDR1 is LNHDA, CDR2 SQIVND, per germline (reference sequence). These same records also appear under a second study, on human thymus T cells.

The chain carries TRBV19 and TRBJ2-2; 7 bases are a match to TRBD1. The TCR comes from a boy under two years old with a congenital heart defect. Material for sequencing was thymocytes. The CDR3 nucleotides are TGTGCCAGTAGTACAGGGGGTCCGTACACCGGGGAGCTGTTTTTT. Protein: CASSTGGPYTGELFF.